The sequence of this TCR beta chain was determined in a study of CXCR3-negative and CXCR3-positive naive CD8 T cells. Study-wide points: Diversity proved comparably high across both naive subsets and much lower in memory CD8+ cells.

About this clonotype itself: Its target is unknown.

The germline gives CDR1 LNHDA, CDR2 SQIVND (reference sequence). The CDR3 loop spans 16 amino acids. Preparation of TRB cDNA libraries relied on 5' RACE carrying UMI labels. TCRdb reprocessed the 5' RACE reads and stores each CDR3 protein as one record, lacking DNA. Found here are roughly 90,000 distinct CDR3 sequences; the top ten clones hold 1.7%. The chain is built from TRBV19 and TRBJ1-1; TCRdb lists TRBD1, though no DNA is available to test this call. The sample taken for sequencing was naive CXCR3- CD8+ T cells from blood. Subset of the sample: CD45RO-CCR7+CD27+CD95- naive CD8+ T cells lacking CXCR3 (TNR3-). This sequence was found in a human donor in good health. Some clones in this sample may be carry-over from other donors' samples. CDR3 protein: CASSNRGQGLIDEAFF. Full variable domain (remainder filled in from reference TRBV19 and TRBJ1-1): DGGITQSPKYLFRKEGQNVTLSCEQNLNHDAMYWYRQDPGQGLRLIYYSQIVNDFQKGDIAEGYSVSREKKESFPLTVTSAQKNPTAFYLCASSNRGQGLIDEAFFGQGTRLTVV.